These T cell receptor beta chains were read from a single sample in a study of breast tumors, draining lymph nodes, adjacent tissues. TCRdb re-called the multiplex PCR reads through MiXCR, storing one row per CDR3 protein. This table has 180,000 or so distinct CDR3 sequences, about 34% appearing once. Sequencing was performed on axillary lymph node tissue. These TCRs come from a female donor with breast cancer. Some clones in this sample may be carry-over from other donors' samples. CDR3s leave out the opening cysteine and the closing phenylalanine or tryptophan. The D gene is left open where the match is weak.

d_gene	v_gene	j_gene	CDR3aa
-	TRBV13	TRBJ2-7	TSSLGPGGPEQY
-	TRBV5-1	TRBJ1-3	ASSHRASGNTIY
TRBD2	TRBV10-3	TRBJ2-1	AISESSGGREGRYNEQF
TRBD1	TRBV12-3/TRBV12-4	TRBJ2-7	ASSRRGNREQY
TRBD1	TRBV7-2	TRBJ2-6	ASIPGQGATGANVLT
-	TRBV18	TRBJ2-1	ASSGQGQYEQF
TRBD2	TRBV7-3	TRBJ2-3	ASSLEASGSDTQY
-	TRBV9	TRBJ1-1	ASSAHRAGTEAF
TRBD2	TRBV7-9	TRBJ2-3	ASSLGLAGSDEQY
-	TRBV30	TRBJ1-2	ASLGEGTGYT
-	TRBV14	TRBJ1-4	ASSQVDWVNEKLF
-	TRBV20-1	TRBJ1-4	SAYGQSNEKLF
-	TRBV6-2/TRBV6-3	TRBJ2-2	ASSYFVGPGELF
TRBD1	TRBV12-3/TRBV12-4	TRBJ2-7	ASSAGTGVSYEQY
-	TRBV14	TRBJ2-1	ASSQGYMYNEQS
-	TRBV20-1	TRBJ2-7	SAPPKVGRYEQY
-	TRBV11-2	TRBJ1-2	ASSLGAYGYT
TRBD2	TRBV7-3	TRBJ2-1	ASNSGRAADEQF
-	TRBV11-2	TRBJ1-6	ASSLAGQGDHNGSPLH
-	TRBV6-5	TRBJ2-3	ASSRFTQGGSDTQY